The entry that follows covers one T cell receptor beta chain sequence. Its cognate antigen has yet to be identified. No much larger clone is present one base from it, and per-base qualities are unavailable. This specimen belongs to a study of regulatory T cells in long-lasting Graves disease (TCRdb year 2021). About the full investigation: Persistent Graves' disease meant more than 5 years of antithyroid drug treatment with TSH receptor autoantibodies that stayed positive. Patients with persistent Graves' disease were compared with patients with newly diagnosed Graves' disease using TCR sequencing and RNA sequencing of peripheral blood. The study was conducted in China and was registered as a clinical trial. TCR sequencing covered 13 persistent and some 20 newly diagnosed Graves' disease patients, approximately 33 samples in total. In the clinical cohort, patients with persistent Graves' disease had used antithyroid drugs for an average of roughly 10 years. Overall results and qualifications from the work: Compared with newly diagnosed patients, patients with persistent Graves' disease had lower TCR Shannon entropy and fewer highly expanded clones, which suggests clonal expansion. More public clonotypes were shared among persistent patients (roughly 2,700) than among newly diagnosed patients (roughly 1,000). Peripheral blood alone was examined, since thyroid tissue, which constituted the primary lesion, could not be accessed. Preferential use of TRBV28, TRBJ1-2 and TRBJ2-5 was observed in persistent disease, whereas TRBV20-1 and TRBJ2-1 were favored in newly diagnosed disease. As a limitation, the authors acknowledged that the small sample size may reduce accuracy. Only the TCR beta chain was sequenced and analyzed.

The library was generated by multiplex PCR. The instrument was an Illumina HiSeq 4000. iRepertoire HTBI primers and Arm-PCR amplification of CDR3 regions were used to construct TCR beta libraries. Before sequencing, the PCR products underwent gel purification. The paper's data handling went like this. Gene usage analysis of CDR3 amino acid clonotypes used the approximately 62 TRBV and about 15 TRBJ segments found across samples. COPE and FqMerger were used to merge the filtered high-quality paired reads into contigs. BLAST was used to align contigs to IMGT TRBV, TRBD and TRBJ reference genes, with CDR3 defined following IMGT. Any clonotype with a frequency above 0.1% was classified as a highly expanded clone. Repertoire diversity was measured by Shannon entropy, and V-J evenness by the Gini coefficient. Clonotypes shared by more than one individual were considered public. Through fastp at Q25 and MiXCR, TCRdb rebuilt clones from the public reads, retaining in-frame beta chains. Here each entry gathers all rows of one CDR3 protein and keeps the most common genes and DNA. These V and J calls rely on TCRdb rather than the paper's analysis. Here the sample has 400,000 to 500,000 distinct CDR3 sequences; 21% occur a single time. Of the sample, 13% to 15% is held by the ten largest clones.

Reading the germline V gene gives CDR1 SGDLS and CDR2 YYNGEE. V is reduced by 2 bases and J by 7 bases, leaving a spacing of 15 bases between them. Measured from the cysteine to the phenylalanine, the CDR3 is 15 residues long. The CDR3 DNA has 45 bases and is translated from base 1. Sample time point, as interpreted from the label and publication: persistent/refractory GD, antithyroid drugs over 5 years with positive TRAb. RNA was extracted from PBMCs in TRIzol for both TCR sequencing and RNA sequencing. The diagnosis of Graves' disease was made according to American Thyroid Association guidelines. Patients were recruited from an endocrinology department in Xi'an, China. From each patient, 7.5 to 10 milliliters of peripheral blood was collected into an EDTA anticoagulant tube. Ficoll Paque Plus density gradient separation was used to isolate PBMCs, and no additional T cell sorting was done. An Agilent 2100 Bioanalyzer and agarose gel were used to check RNA quality, while a NanoDrop 2000 measured RNA concentration.

The rearranged segments are TRBV9 and TRBJ1-4; D gene: possibly TRBD1, on 5 matching bases. This TCR derives from a female donor with Graves disease. This specimen was peripheral blood mononuclear cells (PBMCs), taken when the disease was refractory, from a patient treated with antithyroid drugs. The bases read TGTGCCAGCAGCGTCGACGGGACCCCCGGTGAAAAACTGTTTTTT. Translated, this is CASSVDGTPGEKLFF.